The subject of this entry is one T cell receptor (beta chain). Its specific antigen is unknown. Base qualities are not provided; no much larger clone lies one nucleotide away. The data are from a study of CD8+ T cells in alopecia areata listed by TCRdb under 2018. With respect to the entire study: Treated patients were enrolled in an open-label pilot trial of oral tofacitinib at 5 to 10 mg twice daily for moderate-to-severe alopecia areata. Patients received tofacitinib for 6 to 18 months and were then followed off drug for 6 months to check for delayed response and recurrence. On the human side, TCRbeta sequencing was run on scalp tissue and on sorted CD4+ and CD8+ peripheral blood T cells from healthy controls and from alopecia areata patients with either patchy or totalis/universalis disease. Clonality in the scalp was compared among normal scalp (n=4), patchy alopecia areata scalp (n=8), and alopecia totalis/universalis scalp (n=8). TCRbeta CDR3 regions were amplified by immunoSEQ multiplex PCR using 35 Vbeta forward and 13 Jbeta reverse primers. In both human patients and the C3H/HeJ mouse model, the study applied high-throughput TCRbeta sequencing to look at T cell clonal expansion in alopecia areata. The SALT score, which quantifies the percentage of affected scalp surface area, was used to measure disease severity in treated patients. Tofacitinib-treated patients had biopsies at baseline and at 4 and 24 weeks of treatment, with a later scalp biopsy in several patients. The RNA source kit depended on sample type: the PAXgene miRNA kit for fixed scalp, the miRNeasy kit for PBMCs, and the RNeasy kit for mouse skin. What the study reported, not specific to this receptor: Many expanded lesional clones persisted in scalp and blood during tofacitinib treatment, which may partly explain relapse after stopping treatment. Compared with normal scalp, lesional scalp, particularly in alopecia totalis/universalis, had higher clonality and more expanded CD8+ clones, which suggests antigenic drive. TCR sequences shared between patients were less clear than in mice, possibly partly because of HLA diversity in the patient population. Unlike mouse skin, which is dominated by gammadelta T cells, normal human skin has resident alphabeta T cells that are also sequenced, and this complicates analysis of the scalp TCR repertoire. Because the treated cohort was small and had just a single nonresponder, larger studies are needed to establish links between baseline CD8+ expansion and response. Tofacitinib significantly lowered scalp clonality and the number of expanded CD8+ clones among the top 100 scalp clones.

Libraries came from the immunoSEQ multiplex PCR assay. RNA was extracted from all samples and reverse transcribed into cDNA as template for TCR sequencing. First-strand cDNA was synthesized with SuperScript III using a 2:1 mix of oligo-dT and random hexamers. A synthetic immune receptor repertoire was used to assess amplification bias, and residual bias was removed computationally. As for the authors' bioinformatics: Raw reads were preprocessed to remove errors, and CDR3 was defined according to IMGT conventions as the region from the conserved cysteine to phenylalanine. Clonality was computed as 1 minus the Shannon entropy, with the entropy normalized by log2 of the number of productive unique TCRs. Scalp TCRbeta sequences were cross-referenced with sorted blood CD4 and CD8 repertoires so that the CD4 or CD8 identity of scalp clones could be inferred. TCRdb took this table from immuneACCESS and kept in-frame rearrangements with V and J called. Such tables lack part of the clones; where checked against another copy, unresolved V genes explain under half of the gap, and the rest is unexplained. From that table come the V and J calls and clone size; the DNA was used to work out D and trimming. The sample data list 190,000 or so clones, and 58% of these were observed just once. Of the sample, 5.5% to 6% is held by the ten largest clones.

The time point label, as the study defines it: around 26 weeks on oral tofacitinib. Taken with the paper, the label for treatment or condition translates to: oral pan-JAK inhibitor, 5-10 mg twice daily. Lesional scalp punch biopsies and peripheral blood were collected from alopecia areata patients. PBMCs were isolated by density centrifugation and stained for CD3, CD4 and CD8, after which CD4+ and CD8+ T cells were sorted on a FACSAria. At the junction V is shortened by 0 bases and J by 3 bases; bases outside the gene matches: 10. The CDR3 goes from the cysteine to the phenylalanine over 19 residues. Just the 57-base CDR3 DNA is kept, in frame starting at base 1. The germline V gene sets CDR1 to MGHRA and CDR2 to YSYEKL.

The receptor was isolated from a human donor with alopecia areata. This sample comprised CD4+ T cells sorted from blood, obtained at week 24, from a patient treated with tofacitinib. Rearrangement joined TRBV4-1 to TRBJ2-5, with 13 middle bases fitting TRBD2. The CDR3 has the sequence CASSQDPGLAGEGEETQYF. The sequence in DNA is TGCGCCAGCAGCCAAGATCCTGGACTAGCGGGAGAGGGGGAAGAGACCCAGTACTTC.